The 30 T cell receptor beta chains in this list originate from one sample, sequenced in a study of blood T cell repertoires in COVID-19. Repertoires were generated with immunoSEQ multiplex PCR, while TCRdb's copy carries only in-frame clones and drops some. The table has roughly 180,000 clones, roughly 76% seen once; the top ten hold approximately 11%. The specimen sequenced was peripheral blood. Receptors were obtained from a middle-aged woman with COVID-19, enrolled during active disease.

The CDR3 here is CASSTGDKIIRNTEAFF. CDR3 nucleotide sequence: TGTGCCAGCAGTACCGGGGACAAGATTATAAGGAACACTGAAGCTTTCTTT. V is TRBV28 and J is TRBJ1-1; possibly TRBD1 for D (6 bases). The CDR3 has 17 amino acids. Germline CDR1 reads MDHEN; CDR2 reads SYDVKM. Deletions cut 5 bases from V and 1 base from J, with 20 bases between.

V and J are TRBV4-1 and TRBJ2-7, with 14 bases lining up with TRBD2. From germline, CDR1 is MGHRA and CDR2 YSYEKL. The CDR3 covers 16 residues. The V and J ends lost 4 bases and 7 bases, in that order; junction bases with no gene match: 9. The CDR3 DNA reads as TGCGCCAGCAGCCTTCAACCCGGACTAGCGGGAGGTGAGCAGTACTTC. Translation gives CASSLQPGLAGGEQYF.

The chain links TRBV5-8 to TRBJ2-6; D may be TRBD2 (6 bases). This CDR3 contains 14 residues. CDR1 and CDR2 from the germline V gene are SGHTS and YDEGEE. Trimming removed 5 bases from V and 3 bases from J, with 9 bases in between. CDR3 bases: TGTGCCAGCAGAGAGGGAGGTGGGGCCAACGTCCTGACTTTC. Translating it yields CASREGGGANVLTF.

This chain links TRBV7-2 with TRBJ2-1, with D uncertain. Germline CDR1 reads SGHTA; CDR2 reads FQGNSA. V lost 1 base to trimming and J lost 6 bases, with 7 bases between them. The CDR3 covers 13 residues. CDR3 in DNA: TGTGCCAGCAGCTTAGGTCTAGTCAATGAGCAGTTCTTC. It specifies CASSLGLVNEQFF.

The genes are TRBV14 and TRBJ2-1; maybe TRBD1 (5 bases). This CDR3 region has 12 residues. Per germline, CDR1 SGHDN and CDR2 FVKESK. V dropped 1 base and J dropped 9 bases, with 7 bases sitting between them. The CDR3 loop reads CASSQVGAEQFF. In nucleotides, the CDR3 is TGTGCCAGCAGCCAAGTTGGGGCTGAGCAGTTCTTC.

The chain links TRBV18 to TRBJ2-2, with TRBD1 matching 9 bases. The CDR3 consists of 15 residues. Germline lookup yields CDR1 KGHSH and CDR2 LQKENI. V was clipped by 3 bases and J by 1 base; unmatched bases: 0. Here the CDR3 DNA reads TGTGCCAGCTCACCGGGACAGGGGAACACCGGGGAGCTGTTTTTT. Translating it yields CASSPGQGNTGELFF. Full variable domain (missing parts from reference TRBV18 and TRBJ2-2): NAGVMQNPRHLVRRRGQEARLRCSPMKGHSHVYWYRQLPEEGLKFMVYLQKENIIDESGMPKERFSAEFPKEGPSILRIQQVVRGDSAAYFCASSPGQGNTGELFFGEGSRLTVL.

V is TRBV11-3 and J is TRBJ2-3; the D gene is possibly TRBD2 (5 bases). Germline V gives CDR1 SGHNT, CDR2 YENEEA. Trimming removed 1 base from V and 1 base from J, with 6 bases in between. The CDR3 runs 14 residues. Here the CDR3 reads CASSLVGGTDTQYF. CDR3 coding DNA: TGTGCCAGCAGCTTAGTCGGGGGCACAGATACGCAGTATTTT. The variable domain in full, completed from reference TRBV11-3 and TRBJ2-3, reads EAGVVQSPRYKIIEKKQPVAFWCNPISGHNTLYWYLQNLGQGPELLIRYENEEAVDDSQLPKDRFSAERLKGVDSTLKIQPAELGDSAVYLCASSLVGGTDTQYFGPGTRLTVL.

The genes are TRBV5-4 and TRBJ1-1; perhaps TRBD1 as D (6 bases). This CDR3 is 16 amino acids long. Germline CDR1 SGHNT, CDR2 YYREEE (reference sequence). The V end was cut by 1 base, the J end by 0 bases, with 13 bases between. The CDR3 DNA reads TGTGCCAGCAGCTTGAGGGGGGGTGTTATGAACACTGAAGCTTTCTTT. Translation: CASSLRGGVMNTEAFF.

The rearrangement joins TRBV19 to TRBJ1-2; tentatively, D is TRBD1 (5 bases). V was clipped by 6 bases and J by 5 bases, with 7 bases between them. Germline V CDR1 and CDR2: LNHDA, SQIVND (reference sequence). The CDR3 totals 11 residues. The CDR3 DNA reads as TGTGCCAGTAGCACAGGATATGGCTACACCTTC. The encoded protein is CASSTGYGYTF. Together with reference TRBV19 and TRBJ1-2, the CDR3 gives the full variable domain: DGGITQSPKYLFRKEGQNVTLSCEQNLNHDAMYWYRQDPGQGLRLIYYSQIVNDFQKGDIAEGYSVSREKKESFPLTVTSAQKNPTAFYLCASSTGYGYTFGSGTRLTVV.

This clone was seen only a few times. This chain connects TRBV6-1 to TRBJ1-1; D remains ambiguous. Trimming shortened V by 0 bases and J by 4 bases, and 9 bases separated the two germline ends. Germline V gene sequence: CDR1 MNHNS, CDR2 SASEGT. CDR3 length: 14 amino acids. The CDR3 sequence is CASSEARIGTEAFF. CDR3 coding DNA: TGTGCCAGCAGTGAAGCGAGGATAGGCACTGAAGCTTTCTTT.

The chain uses TRBV5-1 and TRBJ2-6; D is unresolved. This CDR3 region has 15 residues. The V gene's germline CDR1 is SGHRS and CDR2 YFSETQ. V gave up 0 bases and J gave up 0 bases, with 4 bases separating them. CDR3 coding DNA: TGCGCCAGCAGCTTGGGCGGCTCTGGGGCCAACGTCCTGACTTTC. Its protein product is CASSLGGSGANVLTF. Variable domain in full (rest from reference TRBV5-1 and TRBJ2-6): KAGVTQTPRYLIKTRGQQVTLSCSPISGHRSVSWYQQTPGQGLQFLFEYFSETQRNKGNFPGRFSGRQFSNSRSEMNVSTLELGDSALYLCASSLGGSGANVLTFGAGSRLTVL.

This rearrangement joins TRBV30 to TRBJ1-6; D gene unclear. This CDR3 spans 16 amino acids. Trimming cost V 0 bases and J 10 bases, with 19 bases left between them. Germline-derived CDR1 and CDR2 are GTSNPN and SVGIG (reference sequence). The CDR3 sequence is CAWSVLLHHAGSPLHF. The CDR3 DNA reads TGTGCCTGGAGTGTACTTCTACATCACGCAGGATCACCCCTCCACTTT.

The rearrangement joins TRBV5-1 to TRBJ2-3, with D possibly being TRBD2 (5 bases). The CDR3 is made up of 15 amino acids. Germline V gives CDR1 SGHRS, CDR2 YFSETQ. The germline V and J ends were trimmed by 4 bases and 2 bases, with 14 bases remaining between them. The CDR3 loop is CASSQLLVVTDTQYF. CDR3 coding DNA: TGCGCCAGCAGCCAGTTACTAGTTGTCACAGATACGCAGTATTTT.

The chain employs TRBV7-8 and TRBJ2-6; D gene uncertain. In germline, CDR1 is SGHVS, CDR2 FQNEAQ. V lost 3 bases and J lost 4, with 25 bases in between. There are 20 residues in the CDR3. In DNA, the CDR3 is TGTGCCAGCAGCTTTTTTGGCAGGAAGAACTCCCCTTTCGGGGCCAACGTCCTGACTTTC. This encodes CASSFFGRKNSPFGANVLTF.

This chain connects TRBV30 to TRBJ1-6; D is possibly TRBD1 (6 bases). Trimming removed 3 bases from V and 8 bases from J, with 14 bases in between. In germline, CDR1 is GTSNPN, CDR2 SVGIG (reference sequence). CDR3 length equals 14 residues. CDR3 coding DNA: TGTGCCTGGAGGGGGACATCGACATATTCACCCCTCCACTTT. Encoded protein: CAWRGTSTYSPLHF.

The chain couples TRBV6-1 to TRBJ1-2; 9 bases line up with TRBD1. The CDR3 covers 16 residues. From germline, CDR1 is MNHNS and CDR2 SASEGT. The junction had 11 bases not matched to a gene; V was cut back by 4 bases and J by 5 bases. This chain's CDR3 is CASSGFRDRVRYGYTF. CDR3 bases: TGTGCCAGCAGTGGGTTCCGGGACAGGGTACGATATGGCTACACCTTC.

The chain is built from TRBV28 and TRBJ1-6; D ambiguous. From germline, CDR1 is MDHEN and CDR2 SYDVKM. The CDR3 spans 14 residues. V lost 2 bases and J 6 bases, leaving 8 bases between the germline ends. CDR3 sequence (DNA): TGTGCCAGCAGTTTACCCCTCCGTAATTCACCCCTCCACTTT. Translating it yields CASSLPLRNSPLHF.

The CDR3 DNA reads as TGTGCCAGCAGCTGGACGAAGGACGGGAGGAGAGGCTACACCTTC. Its protein product is CASSWTKDGRRGYTF. The chain combines TRBV13 with TRBJ1-2; D gene unclear. CDR3 size: 15 residues. Germline loops: CDR1 PRHDT, CDR2 FYEKMQ (reference sequence). Trimming left V 4 bases short and J 8 bases short, with 20 bases between.

V gene TRBV11-2 combines with J gene TRBJ2-3; weak D call: TRBD1 (5 bases). The CDR3 extends over 14 amino acids. Germline V CDR1 and CDR2: SGHAT, FQNNGV. V was clipped by 5 bases and J by 0 bases, with 9 bases between them. The CDR3 DNA reads TGTGCCAGCAGCCGCCAGGGAAGCACAGATACGCAGTATTTT. It encodes CASSRQGSTDTQYF.

In regard to this clone: At one end the junction does not follow the germline gene, possibly because of a read error. V and J are TRBV6-5 and TRBJ2-5; D uncertain. The V gene's germline CDR1 is MNHEY and CDR2 SVGAGI. The CDR3 extends over 14 amino acids. CDR3 DNA sequence: TGTGCCAGCAGACCAATGGGCAGTCAAGGGACCCAGTACTTC. Its protein product is CASRPMGSQGTQYF.

The chain joins TRBV6-6 to TRBJ1-5; TRBD1 is a possible D gene (5 bases). V shed 4 bases and J shed 4 bases, with 8 bases lying between them. CDR3 length equals 13 residues. Per the germline V gene, CDR1 is MNHNY and CDR2 is SVGAGI (reference sequence). CDR3 sequence (DNA): TGTGCCAGCAGTTCAGGGTCAAATCAGCCCCAGCATTTT. Protein product: CASSSGSNQPQHF.

This chain uses TRBV9 with TRBJ2-5; D is unresolved. Per the germline V gene, CDR1 is SGDLS and CDR2 is YYNGEE. V was pared by 0 bases and J by 5 bases, with 8 bases between. The CDR3 runs to 13 residues. The CDR3 spells CASSVAPEETQYF. The CDR3 DNA reads TGTGCCAGCAGCGTAGCGCCCGAGGAGACCCAGTACTTC.

V usage is TRBV7-2 and J usage is TRBJ2-1; 11 nucleotides line up with TRBD2. Germline values: CDR1 SGHTA, CDR2 FQGNSA. With V trimmed by 3 bases and J by 12 bases, 10 bases remained unmatched. CDR3 length equals 15 residues. As DNA, the CDR3 is TGTGCCAGCAGCTTCTCCCTAGCGGGAGGACTAGCGCAGTTCTTC. This codes for CASSFSLAGGLAQFF.

The V and J genes are TRBV2 and TRBJ2-1; 10 bases align to TRBD1. This CDR3 spans 15 amino acids. Per germline, CDR1 SNHLY and CDR2 FYNNEI. J was trimmed by 8 bases and V by 5 bases; bases with no gene match: 9. The CDR3 sequence is CASSYIGTGAYEQFF. The CDR3 DNA follows: TGTGCCAGCAGTTATATAGGGACAGGGGCCTATGAGCAGTTCTTC.

The chain has TRBV19 and TRBJ1-1; D might be TRBD1 (6 bases). The V gene lost 3 bases and the J gene lost 6 bases, with 11 bases spanning the gap. CDR1 and CDR2 (germline): LNHDA, SQIVND (reference sequence). The CDR3 covers 13 residues. CDR3 in DNA: TGTGCCAGTAGTATTGAGCCAGGGGCTGAAGCTTTCTTT. Its protein product is CASSIEPGAEAFF.

The genes are TRBV6-5 and TRBJ1-5; D gene ambiguous. The CDR3 has 14 amino acids. The V end lost 6 bases, the J end lost 0 bases, and 9 bases lay between the germline ends. Germline assignment: CDR1 MNHEY and CDR2 SVGAGI. The CDR3 protein is CASREAYSNQPQHF. The CDR3, as DNA: TGTGCCAGCAGGGAGGCCTATAGCAATCAGCCCCAGCATTTT.

The chain has TRBV27 and TRBJ1-2; 8 nucleotides align to TRBD1. Germline V gene data show CDR1 as MNHEY and CDR2 as SMNVEV (reference sequence). CDR3 size: 13 residues. V was clipped by 4 bases and J by 4 bases; unmatched bases: 2. The CDR3 DNA follows: TGTGCCAGCAGTTCAACAGGGGGCTATGGCTACACCTTC. Amino acids: CASSSTGGYGYTF.

V gene TRBV27 combines with J gene TRBJ1-5; the D is unclear. Trimming removed 3 bases at V and 0 bases at J, with 9 bases between. The CDR3 spans 15 residues. Per the germline V gene, CDR1 is MNHEY and CDR2 is SMNVEV (reference sequence). CDR3 bases: TGTGCCAGCAGTTTTAGCCAGAATAGCAATCAGCCCCAGCATTTT. It yields the protein CASSFSQNSNQPQHF.

The chain has TRBV30 and TRBJ1-4; a possible D gene is TRBD1 (5 bases). The germline V gene has CDR1 GTSNPN and CDR2 SVGIG (reference sequence). The CDR3 spans 13 residues. V was cut by 5 bases and J by 6 bases, with 13 bases left in between. The CDR3 DNA sequence: TGTGCCTGGGGGACTCAAGCATATGAAAAACTGTTTTTT. It specifies CAWGTQAYEKLFF. The whole variable domain, filled in from reference TRBV30 and TRBJ1-4, reads SQTIHQWPATLVQPVGSPLSLECTVEGTSNPNLYWYRQAAGRGLQLLFYSVGIGQISSEVPQNLSASRPQDRQFILSSKKLLLSDSGFYLCAWGTQAYEKLFFGSGTQLSVL.

This chain uses TRBV28 with TRBJ2-1, with 7 bases aligning to TRBD2. The length of the CDR3 is 15 residues. Germline V CDR1 and CDR2: MDHEN, SYDVKM. Trimming cost V 6 bases and J 4 bases; bases outside gene matches: 9. CDR3 DNA sequence: TGTGCCAGCAGCCCCTCTGGGGGGGGGTACAATGAGCAGTTCTTC. As protein: CASSPSGGGYNEQFF.